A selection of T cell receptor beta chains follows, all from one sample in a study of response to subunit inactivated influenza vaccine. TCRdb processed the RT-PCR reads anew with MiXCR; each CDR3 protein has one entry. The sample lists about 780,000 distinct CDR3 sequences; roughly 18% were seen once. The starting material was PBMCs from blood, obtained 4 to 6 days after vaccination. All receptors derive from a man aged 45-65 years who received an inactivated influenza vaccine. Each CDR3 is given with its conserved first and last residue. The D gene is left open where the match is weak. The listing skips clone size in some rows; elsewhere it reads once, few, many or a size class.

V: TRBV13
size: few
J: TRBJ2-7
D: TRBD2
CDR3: CASSSLSGLAGYEQYF
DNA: TGTGCCAGCAGCTCCCTATCAGGACTAGCGGGATACGAGCAGTACTTC

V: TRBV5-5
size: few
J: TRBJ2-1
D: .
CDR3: CASSLASARDYDEQFF
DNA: TGTGCCAGCAGCTTGGCCAGCGCGCGTGACTACGATGAGCAGTTCTTC

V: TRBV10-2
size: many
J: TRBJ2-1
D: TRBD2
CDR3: CASRVSGGGGLEQFF
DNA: TGCGCCAGCAGAGTTTCGGGCGGGGGGGGCTTAGAGCAGTTCTTC

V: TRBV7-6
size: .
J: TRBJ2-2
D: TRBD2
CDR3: CASSPGGAYTGELFF
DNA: TGTGCCAGCAGCCCCGGGGGGGCTTACACCGGGGAGCTGTTTTTT

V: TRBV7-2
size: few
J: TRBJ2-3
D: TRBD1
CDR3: CASSSSRGPDTQYF
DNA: TGTGCCAGCAGCTCCTCCAGGGGGCCAGATACGCAGTATTTT

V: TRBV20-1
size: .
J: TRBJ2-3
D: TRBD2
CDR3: CSEATSENTDTQYF
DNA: TGCAGTGAAGCGACTAGCGAAAACACAGATACGCAGTATTTT

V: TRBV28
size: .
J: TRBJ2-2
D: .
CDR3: CASTLGGTNTGVLFF
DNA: TGTGCCAGCACCCTAGGGGGGACGAACACCGGGGTGCTGTTTTTT

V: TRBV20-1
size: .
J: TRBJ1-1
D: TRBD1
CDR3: CSATRGQNTEAFF
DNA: TGCAGTGCAACCAGGGGGCAGAACACTGAAGCTTTCTTT

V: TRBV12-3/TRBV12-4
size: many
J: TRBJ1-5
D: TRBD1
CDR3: CASSLGQGDNQPQHF
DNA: TGTGCCAGCAGTTTAGGACAGGGCGATAATCAGCCCCAGCATTTT

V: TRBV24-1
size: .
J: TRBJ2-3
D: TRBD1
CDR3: CATSGDRGLTDTQYF
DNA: TGTGCCACCAGTGGGGACAGGGGGCTGACAGATACGCAGTATTTT

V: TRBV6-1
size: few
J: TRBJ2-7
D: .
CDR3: CASRKRVGHEQYF
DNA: TGTGCCAGCAGGAAAAGGGTCGGGCACGAGCAGTACTTC

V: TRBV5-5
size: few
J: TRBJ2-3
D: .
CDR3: CASSPRDSYTDTQYF
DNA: TGTGCCAGCAGCCCGCGGGACAGCTACACAGATACGCAGTATTTT

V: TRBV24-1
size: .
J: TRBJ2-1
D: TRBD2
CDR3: CATDASGEQFF
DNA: TGTGCCACAGATGCTAGCGGCGAGCAGTTCTTC

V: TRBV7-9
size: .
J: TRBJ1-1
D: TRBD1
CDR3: CASSNRGRETNTEAFF
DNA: TGTGCCAGCAGCAACAGGGGGCGAGAGACCAACACTGAAGCTTTCTTT

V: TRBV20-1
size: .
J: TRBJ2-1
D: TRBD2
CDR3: CSASGLAINEQFF
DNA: TGCAGTGCTAGTGGACTAGCGATAAATGAGCAGTTCTTC

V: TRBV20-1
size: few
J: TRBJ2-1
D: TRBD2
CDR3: CSARDLDLSGRDYNEQFF
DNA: TGCAGTGCTAGAGATCTGGACCTTAGCGGGAGGGACTACAATGAGCAGTTCTTC

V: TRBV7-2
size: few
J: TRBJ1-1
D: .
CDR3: CASSSTGDTNTEAFF
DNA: TGTGCCAGCAGCTCAACAGGAGACACGAACACTGAAGCTTTCTTT

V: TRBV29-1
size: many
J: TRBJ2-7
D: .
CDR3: CSVEDPAREQYF
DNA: TGCAGCGTTGAAGATCCGGCGAGGGAGCAGTACTTC

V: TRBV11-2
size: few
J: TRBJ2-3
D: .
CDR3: CATSFGSYADTQYF
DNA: TGTGCCACCTCGTTCGGGAGTTATGCAGATACGCAGTATTTT

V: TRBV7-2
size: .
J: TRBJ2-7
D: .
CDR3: CASSMGRTYEQYF
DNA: TGTGCCAGCAGTATGGGCAGGACCTACGAGCAGTACTTC

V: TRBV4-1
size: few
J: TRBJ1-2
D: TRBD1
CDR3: CASSQEYRGQGYTF
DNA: TGCGCCAGCAGCCAAGAATACAGGGGGCAAGGCTACACCTTC

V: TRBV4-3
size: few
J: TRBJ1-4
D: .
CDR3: CASSHQGGEKLFF
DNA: TGCGCCAGCAGCCACCAGGGAGGCGAAAAACTGTTTTTT

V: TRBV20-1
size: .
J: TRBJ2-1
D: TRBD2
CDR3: CSAVLAGGANEQFF
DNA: TGCAGTGCTGTTCTAGCGGGAGGCGCCAATGAGCAGTTCTTC

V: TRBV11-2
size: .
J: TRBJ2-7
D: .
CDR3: CASSHSGFYEQYF
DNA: TGTGCCAGCAGCCATAGCGGCTTCTACGAGCAGTACTTC

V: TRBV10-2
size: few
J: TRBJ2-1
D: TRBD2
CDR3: CASSESILAGRYNEQFF
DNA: TGCGCCAGCAGTGAGTCGATACTAGCGGGGCGGTACAATGAGCAGTTCTTC

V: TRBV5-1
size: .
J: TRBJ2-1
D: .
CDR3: CASSLAQGIPSYNEQFF
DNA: TGCGCCAGCAGCTTGGCCCAAGGGATTCCCTCCTACAATGAGCAGTTCTTC

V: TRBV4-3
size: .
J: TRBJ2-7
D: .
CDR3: CASSQEGSRRDEQYF
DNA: TGCGCCAGCAGCCAAGAGGGGTCCAGGCGCGACGAGCAGTACTTC